Sequencing of this T cell receptor beta chain was carried out in a study of cytomegalovirus exposure and HLA in healthy donors. The PCR ran on 60 Vbeta and 13 Jbeta primers. Sequencing was performed with immunoSEQ multiplex PCR; in TCRdb, only in-frame clones are kept and a portion is missing. The table has under 200,000 clones, around 86% seen once. From germline, CDR1 is SNHLY and CDR2 FYNNEI. The J segment lost 8 bases and the V segment lost 10 bases, leaving 25 bases of the junction unmatched. This CDR3 is 17 amino acids long. Sequencing input: PBMCs. The genes are TRBV2 and TRBJ1-2, with 7 bases fitting TRBD1. This sequence was found in a girl aged 2 to 9 in good health and CMV-seropositive. This CDR3 reads CATSRDRKASGAYGYTF. CDR3 nucleotide sequence: TGTGCCACCTCCCGGGACAGAAAAGCTTCGGGGGCCTACGGCTACACCTTC. Full variable domain (outside the CDR3, taken from reference TRBV2 and TRBJ1-2): EPEVTQTPSHQVTQMGQEVILRCVPISNHLYFYWYRQILGQKVEFLVSFYNNEISEKSEIFDDQFSVERPDGSNFTLKIRSTKLEDSAMYFCATSRDRKASGAYGYTFGSGTRLTVV.